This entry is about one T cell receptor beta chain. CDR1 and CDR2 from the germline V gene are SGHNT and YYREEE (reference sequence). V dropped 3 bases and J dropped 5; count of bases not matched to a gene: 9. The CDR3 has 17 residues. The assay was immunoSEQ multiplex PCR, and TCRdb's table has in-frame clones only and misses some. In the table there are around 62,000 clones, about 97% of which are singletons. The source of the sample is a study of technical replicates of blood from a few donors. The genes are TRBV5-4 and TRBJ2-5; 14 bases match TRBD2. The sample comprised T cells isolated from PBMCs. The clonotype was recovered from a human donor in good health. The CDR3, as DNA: TGTGCCAGCAGCTCGACTAGCGGGAGGGCCATGGTTGAGACCCAGTACTTC. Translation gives CASSSTSGRAMVETQYF.